These 5 T cell receptor beta chains share one sample of origin, sequenced in a study of T cell repertoires in cytomegalovirus infection. TCRdb itself ran the reads through MiXCR, one entry per CDR3 protein. The sample holds about 230,000 distinct CDR3 sequences, approximately 7% seen once. Material for sequencing was PBMCs. The receptors derive from a human donor in good health (CMV status not recorded). Some clones in this sample may be carry-over from other donors' samples.

This clonotype was detected many times. The chain recombines TRBV27 with TRBJ1-6, with D possibly TRBD1 on 5 matching bases. Germline V gene sequence: CDR1 MNHEY, CDR2 SMNVEV (reference sequence). This CDR3 region has 14 residues. V was shortened by 6 bases and J by 14 bases, with 20 bases between the two germline ends. The DNA for the CDR3 is TGTGCCAGCAGCGATTGGGACGGGCGATTGGCCCTCCACTTT. Encoded protein: CASSDWDGRLALHF.

This clonotype has ten or more counts. The chain is built from TRBV6-6 and TRBJ2-3; D assignment may be TRBD1 or TRBD2 (6 bases each). This CDR3 region has 15 residues. The V gene lost 6 bases and the J gene lost 5 bases, with 18 bases spanning the gap. CDR1 and CDR2 from the germline V gene are MNHNY and SVGAGI (reference sequence). In nucleotides, the CDR3 is TGTGCCAGCAGCCCGAAAGGGGGGAATTTAGATACGCAGTATTTT. It specifies CASSPKGGNLDTQYF.

The rearrangement links TRBV19 to TRBJ2-3; 7 positions agree with TRBD2. Germline V gene sequence: CDR1 LNHDA, CDR2 SQIVND (reference sequence). J gave up 1 base and V 6 bases, and 13 bases lay outside the gene matches. There are 17 residues in the CDR3. The CDR3 is CASRYLGGGPGTDTQYF. The CDR3 bases are TGTGCCAGTAGGTATCTAGGCGGGGGACCAGGCACAGATACGCAGTATTTT.

The J gene is TRBJ1-1, the V gene TRBV14; no definite D call. Trimming shortened V by 0 bases and J by 2 bases, and 7 bases separated the two germline ends. CDR3 length: 14 amino acids. Germline CDR1 reads SGHDN; CDR2 reads FVKESK. The CDR3 sequence: CASSQEWANTEAFF. The CDR3 coding sequence is TGTGCCAGCAGCCAAGAATGGGCCAACACTGAAGCTTTCTTT.

This clonotype was recorded many times. The V call is TRBV19, the J call TRBJ2-1, with a tentative D call TRBD2 (6 bases). With 7 bases removed from V and 1 base from J, the gap between germline ends came to 14 bases. Germline CDR1 is LNHDA and CDR2 is SQIVND (reference sequence). The CDR3 sequence is 15 residues long. CDR3 amino acids: CASKEAGKSYNEQFF. CDR3 in DNA: TGTGCCAGTAAAGAGGCGGGGAAGTCCTACAATGAGCAGTTCTTC.